The source of this TCR beta chain is a study of regulatory T cells in long-lasting Graves disease. Time point noted: newly diagnosed GD, antithyroid drugs for less than 3 months. PBMCs provided the RNA from which the TCR library was made. Building the TCR beta libraries relied on iRepertoire HTBI primers, and CDR3 regions underwent Arm-PCR. Original methodology: Throughout the samples, researchers identified around 65 TRBV and roughly 14 TRBJ segments. TCRdb fed the multiplex PCR reads into MiXCR, producing one record per CDR3 protein. Here the V and J calls rest on TCRdb's processing, not on the authors' analysis. The profile shows approximately 230,000 distinct CDR3 sequences, about 17% of them singletons. This clonotype was detected ten times or more. This CDR3 region has 15 residues. V lost 6 bases to trimming and J lost 0 bases, with 9 bases between them.

The chain has TRBV12-3 or TRBV12-4 and TRBJ2-6; D might be TRBD1 or TRBD2, each matching 5 bases. This clonotype was sampled from a female donor with Graves disease. This specimen was peripheral blood mononuclear cells (PBMCs), taken at new diagnosis, from a patient treated with antithyroid drugs. CDR3 coding DNA: TGTGCCAGCAGCCCCGGGACCTCTGGGGCCAACGTCCTGACTTTC. This translates into CASSPGTSGANVLTF.